The 8 T cell receptor beta chains presented below share a single source sample, sequenced in a study of cytomegalovirus exposure and HLA in healthy donors. Here immunoSEQ multiplex PCR was the method, and the copy in TCRdb shows in-frame clones only, minus some. The sample records more than 100,000 clones, over 75% being singletons. Sequencing was carried out using PBMCs. The receptors stem from a young woman in good health and CMV-seropositive.

V gene TRBV18 combines with J gene TRBJ1-1; 7 nucleotides agree with TRBD1. Trimming took 4 bases from V and 4 from J; bases not matched to a gene: 9. Germline loops: CDR1 KGHSH, CDR2 LQKENI. The CDR3 spans 15 residues. The CDR3 sequence is CASSHQGVRSTEAFF. The DNA of the CDR3 is TGTGCCAGCTCACATCAGGGGGTTAGGAGCACTGAAGCTTTCTTT.

CDR3 coding DNA: TGTGCCATCAGTGAGGGAACAGTCTATGGCTACACCTTC. Translating it yields CAISEGTVYGYTF. This sequence joins TRBV10-3 and TRBJ1-2; D gene unclear. The V and J ends lost 2 bases and 4 bases respectively, with 8 bases between them. This CDR3 spans 13 amino acids. Germline-derived CDR1 and CDR2 are ENHRY and SYGVKD.

The rearrangement joins TRBV7-2 to TRBJ1-1, with 7 bases lining up with TRBD1. Germline V gene data show CDR1 as SGHTA and CDR2 as FQGNSA. The V gene end was trimmed by 10 bases and the J gene end by 0 bases; junction bases not matched to a gene: 8. The CDR3 extends over 14 amino acids. The CDR3 loop is CATRDSRLNTEAFF. Written as DNA, the CDR3 is TGTGCCACCCGGGACAGTCGGTTGAACACTGAAGCTTTCTTT.

A single count supports this clone. V usage is TRBV5-4 and J usage is TRBJ2-7; 9 positions agree with TRBD1. The CDR3 contains 15 residues. Germline V CDR1 and CDR2: SGHNT, YYREEE (reference sequence). Trimming cost V 4 bases and J 2 bases; bases outside gene matches: 7. The CDR3 DNA follows: TGTGCCAGCAGCAAGAGACAGGGGGGGACCTACGAGCAGTACTTC. This encodes CASSKRQGGTYEQYF.

The chain joins TRBV11-2 to TRBJ1-3; 12 bases match TRBD1. V lost 5 bases and J lost 2; bases outside the gene matches: 13. Germline loops: CDR1 SGHAT, CDR2 FQNNGV. The CDR3 totals 19 residues. The CDR3 region has the DNA TGTGCCAGCAGCCTGGGACAGGGGGCGGCGTATGTCGCTGGAAACACCATATATTTT. Residues: CASSLGQGAAYVAGNTIYF.

This chain uses TRBV19 with TRBJ2-1; D might be TRBD2 (5 bases). CDR1 LNHDA and CDR2 SQIVND come from the germline V gene (reference sequence). The CDR3 spans 15 residues. V lost 7 bases to trimming and J lost 2 bases, with 15 bases between them. CDR3 sequence (DNA): TGTGCCAGTAACTTGGTGGACTCGGCCTACAATGAGCAGTTCTTC. It translates to CASNLVDSAYNEQFF.

The chain carries TRBV11-3 and TRBJ1-1, with D uncertain. Germline-derived CDR1 and CDR2 are SGHNT and YENEEA. CDR3 length: 14 amino acids. V was pared by 5 bases and J by 1 base, with 11 bases between. CDR3 coding DNA: TGTGCCAGCAGCCCCCGACGGGGGAACACTGAAGCTTTCTTT. Translated: CASSPRRGNTEAFF.

The chain links TRBV7-9 to TRBJ1-5; TRBD1 agrees at 7 bases. The CDR3 is made up of 13 amino acids. Germline-derived CDR1 and CDR2 are SEHNR and FQNEAQ (reference sequence). V lost 1 base to trimming and J lost 11 bases; unmatched junction nucleotides: 5. This CDR3 reads CASSLEGDSSQHF. The CDR3 DNA is TGTGCCAGCAGCTTAGAGGGGGACAGTTCCCAGCATTTT.